This T cell receptor beta chain originates from a study of blood T cell repertoires in COVID-19. At the level of the study: Material from acute and convalescent COVID-19 was sourced from the United States, Italy and Spain. Sources were T cells, B-cell-depleted T cells, or PBMCs; the material itself was cDNA or gDNA.

In the study's own analysis: Estimates of nucleated cell counts were drawn from the amplification of reference gene primers. Repertoires were generated with immunoSEQ multiplex PCR, while TCRdb's copy carries only in-frame clones and drops some. V, J and clone size are those of that table, while D and trimming were read from the DNA. Counted here are about 310,000 clones, around 90% occurring once; the ten biggest clones make up 1%. The germline CDR1 and CDR2 sequences are SGHAT and FQNNGV. This CDR3 is built from 14 residues. V lost 0 bases to trimming and J lost 2 bases, with 4 bases between them. The source is a middle-aged man with active or convalescent COVID-19. V and J are TRBV11-2 and TRBJ1-4; D is ambiguous. The specimen sequenced was peripheral blood. CDR3 sequence reads: CASSLDRTNEKLFF. DNA for the CDR3: TGTGCCAGCAGCTTAGACAGGACTAATGAAAAACTGTTTTTT.